The source of this TCR beta chain is a study of identical twins (dated by TCRdb to 2016 to 2017). Broadly, across the study: TCR alpha and beta repertoires from monozygotic twins, unrelated adults of various ages and cord blood were deep-sequenced to test whether fetal clonotypes persist. To rule out contamination, the twin experiments were replicated at different times with different library preparation protocols. The research as a whole found: A weaker excess of twin sharing was found in beta out-of-frame sequences because the signal-to-noise ratio was lowered by fewer shared sequences. Zero-insertion analyses could be partly confounded by invariant T cells such as MAIT and iNKT, although diverse VJ usage argued against such confounding for most clonotypes. Fewer insertions were carried by abundant cord blood beta clonotypes, a similar but weaker trend appeared in young adult naive repertoires, and no such trend appeared in memory repertoires. Conclusions relied on cross-sectional statistical analysis, since the same donors could not be followed over many years. Out-of-frame TCR alpha sharing in monozygotic twins was systematically underestimated by recombination models, whereas sharing between unrelated individuals was in agreement with the recombination models. Out-of-frame TCR alpha sequences shared between twins showed an excess of low generation-probability sequences compared with coincidental sharing between unrelated individuals.

All donors were healthy Caucasians. The researchers also sequenced three unrelated adults who were not twins: a male aged 18 to 30, a male aged 50 to 60, and a female aged 50 to 60. Using Miltenyi CD45RO+ enrichment and human naive T-cell isolation kits, memory (CD45RO+) and naive T cells were isolated from PBMC. CDR1 and CDR2 (MNHNS, SASEGT) derive from the germline V gene. The CDR3 covers 11 residues, taking in both the cysteine and the phenylalanine. The only DNA kept is the CDR3, 33 bases in frame from the first base. The receptor library was made with 5' RACE. Sequencing used an Illumina HiSeq 2000. Template switching added a universal primer binding site, and the final cDNA carried a unique molecular identifier that allowed TCR cDNA molecules to be counted accurately. Specific primers in the conserved constant-segment region were used to synthesize first-strand cDNA for the TCR alpha and beta chains. Each cDNA library was double barcoded, with a SMART-Mk sample barcode plus Illumina barcodes, to control for contamination. TruSeq adapter sequences, together with Illumina sample barcodes, were added in two successive PCR steps. The TCR alpha and beta cDNA libraries were sequenced on the Illumina HiSeq platform using custom primers. The study's own analysis went as follows. Unique molecular identifiers were extracted from raw reads with MiGEC, and CDR3 positions were determined with MiXCR. For each individual, recombination models were inferred using an EM algorithm with the repgenHMM and IGoR tools. The analysis of shared clonotypes was done with the tcR package in R, with sharing normalized by the product of cloneset sizes. Out-of-frame nonproductive sequences were analyzed to study raw recombination free of thymic and clonal selection effects. TCRdb reprocessing: public reads trimmed at Q25 with fastp, clones called with MiXCR, in-frame beta chains kept. Identical CDR3 protein sequences are pooled into one entry, listed with their most common genes and DNA. The authors' filters were not applied to this entry. For this sample there are around 370,000 distinct CDR3 sequences; 7% to 9.5% appear just once. Roughly 8.7% of the sample is held by the ten biggest clonotypes.

This clonotype showed up just once. There is no known antigen for this receptor. Germline and junction disagree at one end, which may indicate a read error. This TCR was recovered from a woman in her forties or fifties in good health. Sequences were obtained from naive T cells sorted from blood. Taken with the paper, the label for cell subset or site translates to: cells isolated with a human naive T-cell isolation kit. Recombination linked TRBV6-1 to TRBJ1-2; TRBD1 is a weak D gene call, 6 bases matching. The CDR3 in this case is CASGEWTVGTF. The nucleotides are TGTGCCAGCGGTGAATGGACAGTCGGCACCTTC.